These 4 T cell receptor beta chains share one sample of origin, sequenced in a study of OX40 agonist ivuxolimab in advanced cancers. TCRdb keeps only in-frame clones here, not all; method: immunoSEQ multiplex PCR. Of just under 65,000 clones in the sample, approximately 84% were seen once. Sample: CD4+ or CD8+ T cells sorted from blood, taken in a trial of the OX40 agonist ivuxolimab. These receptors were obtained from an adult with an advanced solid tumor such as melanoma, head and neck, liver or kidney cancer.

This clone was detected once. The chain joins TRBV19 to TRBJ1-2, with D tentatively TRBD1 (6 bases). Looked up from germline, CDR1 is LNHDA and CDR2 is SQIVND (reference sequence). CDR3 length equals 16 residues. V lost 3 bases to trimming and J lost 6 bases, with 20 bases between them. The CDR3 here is CASSIMGGAQLHGYTF. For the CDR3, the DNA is TGTGCCAGTAGTATCATGGGGGGCGCGCAGTTACATGGCTACACCTTC. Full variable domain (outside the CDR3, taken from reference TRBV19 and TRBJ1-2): DGGITQSPKYLFRKEGQNVTLSCEQNLNHDAMYWYRQDPGQGLRLIYYSQIVNDFQKGDIAEGYSVSREKKESFPLTVTSAQKNPTAFYLCASSIMGGAQLHGYTFGSGTRLTVV.

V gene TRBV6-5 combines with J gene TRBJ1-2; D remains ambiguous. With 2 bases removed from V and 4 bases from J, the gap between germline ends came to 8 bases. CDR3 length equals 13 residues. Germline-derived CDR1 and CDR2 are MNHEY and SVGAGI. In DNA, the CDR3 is TGTGCCAGCAGTTACCTTGGAATCTATGGCTACACCTTC. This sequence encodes CASSYLGIYGYTF.

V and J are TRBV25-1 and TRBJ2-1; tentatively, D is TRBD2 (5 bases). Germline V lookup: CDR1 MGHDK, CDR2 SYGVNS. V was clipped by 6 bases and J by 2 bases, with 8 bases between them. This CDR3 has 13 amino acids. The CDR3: CASRTGTYNEQFF. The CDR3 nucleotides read TGTGCCAGCAGAACCGGGACCTACAATGAGCAGTTCTTC.

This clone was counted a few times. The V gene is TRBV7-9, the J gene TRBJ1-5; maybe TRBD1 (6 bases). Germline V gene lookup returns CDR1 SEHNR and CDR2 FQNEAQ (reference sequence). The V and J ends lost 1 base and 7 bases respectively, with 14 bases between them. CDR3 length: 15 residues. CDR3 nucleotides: TGTGCCAGCAGCTTAGAGGGGGGGCAGGGACAGCCCCAGCATTTT. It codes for CASSLEGGQGQPQHF.